The entry below describes one T cell receptor beta chain. The entry originates in a study of blood T cell repertoires in COVID-19. V lost 4 bases, J lost 3 bases, and 16 bases lay in between. The CDR3 is 16 amino acids. Germline values: CDR1 SGHRS, CDR2 YFSETQ. Method: immunoSEQ multiplex PCR; TCRdb's copy keeps in-frame clones and lacks some. The sample holds almost 200,000 clones, roughly nine tenths seen once. The source of this sequence is a woman between 18 and 29 years old who had recovered from COVID-19. Sequences were obtained from PBMCs or T cells enriched from blood (not recorded which). This rearrangement joins TRBV5-1 to TRBJ1-4, with D maybe TRBD1 (5 bases). The CDR3 DNA reads as TGCGCCAGCAGCCCGCACATGGACAACGCTAATGAAAAACTGTTTTTT. Its translation is CASSPHMDNANEKLFF.